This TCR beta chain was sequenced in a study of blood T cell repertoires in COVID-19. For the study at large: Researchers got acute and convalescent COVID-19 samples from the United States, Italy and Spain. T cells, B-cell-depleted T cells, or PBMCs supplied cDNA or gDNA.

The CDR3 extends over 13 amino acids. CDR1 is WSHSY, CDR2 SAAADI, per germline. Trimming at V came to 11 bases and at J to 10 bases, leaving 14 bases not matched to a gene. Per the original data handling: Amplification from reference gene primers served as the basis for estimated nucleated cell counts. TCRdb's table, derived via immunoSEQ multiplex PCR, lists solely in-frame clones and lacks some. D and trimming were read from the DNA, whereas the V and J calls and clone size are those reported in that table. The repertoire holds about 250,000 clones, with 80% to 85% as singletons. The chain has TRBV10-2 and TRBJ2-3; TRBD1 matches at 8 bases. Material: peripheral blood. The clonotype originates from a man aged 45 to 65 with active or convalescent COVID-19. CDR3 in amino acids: CAGSQGAPAAQYF. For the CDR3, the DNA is TGCGCCGGTTCTCAGGGGGCGCCGGCTGCGCAGTATTTT.